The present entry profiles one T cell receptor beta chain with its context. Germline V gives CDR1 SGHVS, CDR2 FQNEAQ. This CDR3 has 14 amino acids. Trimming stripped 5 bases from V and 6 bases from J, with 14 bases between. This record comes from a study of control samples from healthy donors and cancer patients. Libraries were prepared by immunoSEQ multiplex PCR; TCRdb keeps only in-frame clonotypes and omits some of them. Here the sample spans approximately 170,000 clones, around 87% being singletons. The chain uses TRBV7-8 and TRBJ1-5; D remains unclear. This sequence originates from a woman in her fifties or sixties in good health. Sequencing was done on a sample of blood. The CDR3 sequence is CASSPTFPGQPQHF. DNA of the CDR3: TGTGCCAGCAGCCCTACATTCCCCGGTCAGCCCCAGCATTTT.